These 11 T cell receptor beta chains were all obtained from the same sample, sequenced in a study of blood T cell repertoires in COVID-19. The table came from immunoSEQ multiplex PCR; TCRdb's copy has only in-frame clones and leaves some out. Of around 140,000 clones detected, almost 90% appear once; the ten largest clones hold 1.5%. Sequencing was performed on peripheral blood. These TCRs come from a woman aged 55 to 70 with acute or convalescent COVID-19.

Only one count was recorded for this clone. The chain links TRBV19 to TRBJ1-3; possibly TRBD1 for D (6 bases). There are 15 residues in the CDR3. In germline, CDR1 is LNHDA, CDR2 SQIVND (reference sequence). With 5 bases removed from V and 0 bases from J, the gap between germline ends came to 11 bases. Here the CDR3 reads CASSRDMSSGNTIYF. CDR3 DNA: TGTGCCAGTAGTCGGGACATGTCCTCTGGAAACACCATATATTTT.

This sequence joins TRBV11-3 and TRBJ2-2; perhaps TRBD1 as D (5 bases). Between the trimmed V and J ends, which lost 4 bases and 5 bases, there was a span of 11 bases. Looked up from germline, CDR1 is SGHNT and CDR2 is YENEEA. This CDR3 has 14 residues. CDR3 bases: TGTGCCAGCAGCTATTCACAGGAGACCGGGGAGCTGTTTTTT. Residues: CASSYSQETGELFF. Using reference TRBV11-3 and TRBJ2-2 for the parts outside the CDR3, the full variable domain is EAGVVQSPRYKIIEKKQPVAFWCNPISGHNTLYWYLQNLGQGPELLIRYENEEAVDDSQLPKDRFSAERLKGVDSTLKIQPAELGDSAVYLCASSYSQETGELFFGEGSRLTVL.

The chain couples TRBV7-2 to TRBJ2-3, with D perhaps TRBD1 (5 bases). The CDR3 consists of 16 residues. Germline V gene sequence: CDR1 SGHTA, CDR2 FQGNSA. The V end lost 1 base, the J end lost 0 bases, and 11 bases lay between the germline ends. DNA for the CDR3: TGTGCCAGCAGCTTAGTGGGGCAGGCCAGCACAGATACGCAGTATTTT. Encoded protein: CASSLVGQASTDTQYF.

The chain carries TRBV3-1 (or the pseudogene TRBV3-2) and TRBJ1-6; D is unresolved. Trimming took off 4 bases at V and 7 bases at J, with 11 bases between the two ends. This CDR3 spans 14 amino acids. The germline CDR1 and CDR2 sequences are LGHDT and YNNKEL (reference sequence). For the CDR3, the DNA is TGTGCCAGCAGCCCCTGGGCGGGAAATTCACCCCTCCACTTT. Translating gives CASSPWAGNSPLHF.

The chain uses TRBV19 and TRBJ2-5; a possible D gene is TRBD2 (7 bases). Germline V lookup: CDR1 LNHDA, CDR2 SQIVND (reference sequence). The CDR3 spans 15 residues. With 5 bases removed from V and 7 bases from J, the gap between germline ends came to 20 bases. The CDR3 DNA follows: TGTGCCAGTAGTGCCCCGGGGGGCAGCTTTGGGACCCAGTACTTC. This gives the protein CASSAPGGSFGTQYF.

The V gene is TRBV5-1, the J gene TRBJ2-1; TRBD2 agrees at 13 bases. This CDR3 has 17 residues. Germline values: CDR1 SGHRS, CDR2 YFSETQ. The V segment lost 2 bases and the J segment 4 bases; nucleotides outside the gene matches: 6. CDR3 sequence reads: CASSLPRLAGGYNEQFF. In DNA, the CDR3 is TGCGCCAGCAGCTTACCTCGACTAGCGGGGGGTTACAATGAGCAGTTCTTC.

The chain recombines TRBV5-4 with TRBJ2-5, with 7 nucleotides matching TRBD1. The V segment lost 4 bases and the J segment 3 bases; nucleotides outside the gene matches: 3. Germline V gene sequence: CDR1 SGHNT, CDR2 YYREEE (reference sequence). CDR3 size: 13 residues. Here the CDR3 reads CASSTDREETQYF. CDR3 bases: TGTGCCAGCAGCACCGACAGGGAAGAGACCCAGTACTTC. The complete variable domain, with remaining parts taken from reference TRBV5-4 and TRBJ2-5, reads ETGVTQSPTHLIKTRGQQVTLRCSSQSGHNTVSWYQQALGQGPQFIFQYYREEENGRGNFPPRFSGLQFPNYSSELNVNALELDDSALYLCASSTDREETQYFGPGTRLLVL.

A word on this clone: One end of the junction varies from germline; a read error may be responsible. The V gene is TRBV28, the J gene TRBJ1-5, with D perhaps matching TRBD1 (5 bases). CDR3 length equals 16 residues. Germline CDR1 reads MDHEN; CDR2 reads SYDVKM. The CDR3: CVSSLGGGVGNQPQHF. CDR3 bases: TGTGTCAGCAGTTTAGGCGGGGGAGTAGGCAATCAGCCCCAGCATTTT.

The table lists this clone with a few counts. V is TRBV7-8 and J is TRBJ1-3; 9 bases are shared with TRBD1. This CDR3 is 16 amino acids long. With V trimmed by 3 bases and J by 2 bases, 5 bases remained unmatched. Looked up from germline, CDR1 is SGHVS and CDR2 is FQNEAQ. The CDR3 DNA follows: TGTGCCAGCAGCTTTGGGACAGGGAACACTGGAAACACCATATATTTT. It yields the protein CASSFGTGNTGNTIYF.

The chain links TRBV19 to TRBJ1-4, with D possibly matching TRBD1 (5 bases). The germline CDR1 and CDR2 sequences are LNHDA and SQIVND (reference sequence). Trimming removed 3 bases from V and 3 bases from J, with 11 bases in between. The CDR3 spans 15 residues. For the CDR3, the DNA is TGTGCCAGTAGTATCGCCAGGGAGGCTAATGAAAAACTGTTTTTT. It specifies CASSIAREANEKLFF. Filled out from reference TRBV19 and TRBJ1-4, the complete variable domain reads DGGITQSPKYLFRKEGQNVTLSCEQNLNHDAMYWYRQDPGQGLRLIYYSQIVNDFQKGDIAEGYSVSREKKESFPLTVTSAQKNPTAFYLCASSIAREANEKLFFGSGTQLSVL.

On this clone: The identical CDR3 is also encoded by other nucleotide sequences in the sample. The chain recombines TRBV2 with TRBJ2-7; TRBD2 matches at 9 bases. Trimming cost V 5 bases and J 6 bases; bases outside gene matches: 8. The germline CDR1 and CDR2 sequences are SNHLY and FYNNEI. The CDR3 has 14 residues. CDR3 sequence (DNA): TGTGCCAGCAGTAGCGGGGGGCCTCTACCCGAGCAGTACTTC. It specifies CASSSGGPLPEQYF.